This passage covers 10 T cell receptor beta chains from one sample sequenced in a study of vaccination and CD4 T cells after COVID-19. No antigens are known for them. An Oncomine TCR Beta short-read assay was used to sequence the DNA from cultured CD4+ T cells. TCRdb reanalysed the PCR reads using MiXCR and keeps one entry per CDR3 protein. The table lists about 17,000 distinct CDR3 sequences, around 30% of them singletons. This sample's treatment: roughly nine-day PBMC culture with coronavirus spike peptide pools or control peptides (ViraFEST assay). The sequencing sample was made of cultured CD4+ T cells from blood. The receptor source for this set is a human donor with COVID-19.

This chain connects TRBV20-1 to TRBJ1-1; TRBD1 might be the D (6 bases). The CDR3 runs 12 residues. Trimming left V 1 base short and J 10 bases short, with 13 bases between. Germline V CDR1 and CDR2: DFQATT, SNEGSKA (reference sequence). The CDR3 sequence: CSARVQGLGAFF. CDR3 in DNA: TGCAGTGCTAGAGTACAGGGCCTAGGAGCTTTCTTT.

There are a few counts of this clonotype. The V call is TRBV6-5, the J call TRBJ1-1; D ambiguous. Germline CDR1 is MNHEY and CDR2 is SVGAGI. Between the trimmed V and J ends, which lost 0 bases and 0 bases, there was a span of 11 bases. The CDR3 is 16 residues long. The CDR3 bases are TGTGCCAGCAGTTACTCCTCCCTGGGCGTGAACACTGAAGCTTTCTTT. It yields the protein CASSYSSLGVNTEAFF.

There are a few counts of this clonotype. V is TRBV6-1 and J is TRBJ1-1; D gene uncertain. Trimming stripped 7 bases from V and 5 bases from J, with 17 bases between. The CDR3 spans 14 residues. Germline CDR1 and CDR2: MNHNS and SASEGT. This CDR3 is CASKMIRGNTEAFF. The CDR3 DNA follows: TGTGCCAGCAAGATGATTAGAGGGAATACTGAAGCTTTCTTT.

V gene TRBV20-1 combines with J gene TRBJ2-2; D is possibly TRBD2 (6 bases). In germline, CDR1 is DFQATT, CDR2 SNEGSKA (reference sequence). V was cut by 6 bases and J by 6 bases, with 17 bases left in between. The CDR3 sequence is 14 residues long. The DNA of the CDR3 is TGCAGTGCGCCGCAAAGGGAGGTGGCCGGGGAGCTGTTTTTT. Amino acid sequence: CSAPQREVAGELFF.

This clonotype was detected only a few times. The rearrangement uses TRBV6-2 or TRBV6-3 and TRBJ1-2; no clear D gene. The CDR3 totals 16 residues. CDR1 is MNHEY, CDR2 SVGEGT, per germline. V was pared by 3 bases and J by 3 bases, with 17 bases between. In nucleotides, the CDR3 is TGTGCCAGCAGTTATGGTCTTTTTGGCGGAGACTATGGCTACACCTTC. This gives the protein CASSYGLFGGDYGYTF.

This clonotype was picked up a small number of times. The chain carries TRBV7-2 and TRBJ1-4; a possible D gene is TRBD1 (6 bases). The CDR3 is made up of 13 amino acids. From germline, CDR1 is SGHTA and CDR2 FQGNSA. V lost 0 bases and J 11 bases, leaving 10 bases between the germline ends. CDR3 in DNA: TGTGCCAGCAGCTTAGCGCGGAGGGGGAAACTGTTTTTT. Amino acid sequence: CASSLARRGKLFF.

This clonotype was found a few times. V gene TRBV6-1 combines with J gene TRBJ2-3; TRBD2 matches 7 bases. Germline V CDR1 and CDR2: MNHNS, SASEGT. This CDR3 contains 12 residues. V lost 5 bases, J lost 9 bases, and 5 bases stayed unmatched. CDR3 region: CASSLSGLTQYF. The CDR3 DNA reads TGTGCCAGCAGTCTTAGCGGGCTCACGCAGTATTTT.

The chain links TRBV10-1 to TRBJ2-7, with TRBD1 as a possible D gene (6 bases). V lost 2 bases and J 6 bases, leaving 14 bases between the germline ends. Germline V gene lookup returns CDR1 WNHNN and CDR2 SYGVQD (reference sequence). This CDR3 region has 14 residues. As DNA, the CDR3 is TGCGCCAGCAGTGAGAACCGGGACAAACCCGAGCAGTACTTC. Translating gives CASSENRDKPEQYF.

This sequence joins TRBV6-5 and TRBJ1-6; D is undetermined. Germline V gene sequence: CDR1 MNHEY, CDR2 SVGAGI. This CDR3 has 15 residues. The V end was cut by 4 bases, the J end by 2 bases, with 9 bases between. This chain's CDR3 is CASSFQNTYNSPLHF. CDR3 sequence (DNA): TGTGCCAGCAGTTTCCAGAATACCTATAATTCACCCCTCCACTTT.

This clonotype turned up a few times. J is TRBJ1-1 and V is TRBV6-1; 8 bases agree with TRBD1. The CDR3 totals 17 residues. Germline CDR1 is MNHNS and CDR2 is SASEGT. The junction had 11 bases not matched to a gene; V was cut back by 4 bases and J by 1 base. CDR3 sequence: CASSVTGGPGRNTEAFF. The DNA for the CDR3 is TGTGCCAGCAGTGTTACAGGGGGTCCGGGCCGGAACACTGAAGCTTTCTTT.